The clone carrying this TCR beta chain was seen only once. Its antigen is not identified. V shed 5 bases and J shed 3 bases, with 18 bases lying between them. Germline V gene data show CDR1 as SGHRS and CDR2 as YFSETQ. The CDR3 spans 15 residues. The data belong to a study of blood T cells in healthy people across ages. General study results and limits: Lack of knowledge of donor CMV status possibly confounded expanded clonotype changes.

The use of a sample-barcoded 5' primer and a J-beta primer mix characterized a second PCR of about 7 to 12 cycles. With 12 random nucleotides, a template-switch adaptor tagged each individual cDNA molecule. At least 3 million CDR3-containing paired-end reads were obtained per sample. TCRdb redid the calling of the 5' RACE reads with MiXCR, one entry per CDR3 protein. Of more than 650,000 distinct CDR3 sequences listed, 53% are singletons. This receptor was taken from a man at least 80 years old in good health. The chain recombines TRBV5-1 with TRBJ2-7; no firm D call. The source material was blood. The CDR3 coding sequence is TGCGCCAGCAGTGTCCAAGACGTTTTGGGCTACGAGCAGTACTTC. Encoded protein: CASSVQDVLGYEQYF. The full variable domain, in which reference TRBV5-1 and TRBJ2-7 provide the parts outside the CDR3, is KAGVTQTPRYLIKTRGQQVTLSCSPISGHRSVSWYQQTPGQGLQFLFEYFSETQRNKGNFPGRFSGRQFSNSRSEMNVSTLELGDSALYLCASSVQDVLGYEQYFGPGTRLTVT.